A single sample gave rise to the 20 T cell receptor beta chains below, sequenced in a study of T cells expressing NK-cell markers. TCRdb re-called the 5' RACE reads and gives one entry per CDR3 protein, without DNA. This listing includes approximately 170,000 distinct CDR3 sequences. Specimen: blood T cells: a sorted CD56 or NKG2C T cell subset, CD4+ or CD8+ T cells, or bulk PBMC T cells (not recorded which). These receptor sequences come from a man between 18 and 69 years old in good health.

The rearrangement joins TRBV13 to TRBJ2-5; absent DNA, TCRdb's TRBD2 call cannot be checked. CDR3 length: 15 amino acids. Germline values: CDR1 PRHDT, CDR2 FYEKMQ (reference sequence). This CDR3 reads CASSSLLATQETQYF.

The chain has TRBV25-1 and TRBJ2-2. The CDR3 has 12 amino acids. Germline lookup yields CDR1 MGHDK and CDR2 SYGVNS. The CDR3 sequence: CASSEGAGELFF.

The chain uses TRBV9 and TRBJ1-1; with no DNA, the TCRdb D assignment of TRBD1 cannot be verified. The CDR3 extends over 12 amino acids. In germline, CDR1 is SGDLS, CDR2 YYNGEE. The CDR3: CASSPTDREAFF.

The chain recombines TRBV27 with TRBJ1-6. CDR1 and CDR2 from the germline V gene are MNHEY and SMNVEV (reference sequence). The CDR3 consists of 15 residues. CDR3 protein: CATNTVGTYNSPLHF.

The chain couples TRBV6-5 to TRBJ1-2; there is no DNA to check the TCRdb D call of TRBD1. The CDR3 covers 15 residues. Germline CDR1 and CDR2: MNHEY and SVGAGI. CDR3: CASSSRTVANYGYTF.

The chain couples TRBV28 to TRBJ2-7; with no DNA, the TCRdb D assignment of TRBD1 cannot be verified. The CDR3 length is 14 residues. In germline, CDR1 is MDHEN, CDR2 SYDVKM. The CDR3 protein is CASSRGQGFREQYF.

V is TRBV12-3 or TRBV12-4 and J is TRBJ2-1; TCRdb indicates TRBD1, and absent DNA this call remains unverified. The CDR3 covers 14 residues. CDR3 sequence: CASSDTNRGNEQFF.

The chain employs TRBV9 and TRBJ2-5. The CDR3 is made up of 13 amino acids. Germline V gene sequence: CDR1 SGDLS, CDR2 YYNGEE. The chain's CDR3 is CASSVGDQETQYF.

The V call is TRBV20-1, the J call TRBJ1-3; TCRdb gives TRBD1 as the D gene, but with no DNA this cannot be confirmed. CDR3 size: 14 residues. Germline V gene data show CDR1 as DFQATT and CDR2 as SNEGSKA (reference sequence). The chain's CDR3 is CSATGQGAGNTIYF.

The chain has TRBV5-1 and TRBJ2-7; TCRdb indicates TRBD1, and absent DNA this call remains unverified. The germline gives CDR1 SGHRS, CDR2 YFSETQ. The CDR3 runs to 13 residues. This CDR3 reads CASSLEGRYEQYF.

This CDR3 is CASSSLAADTQYF. The chain employs TRBV7-2 and TRBJ2-3. The CDR3 is made up of 13 amino acids. Germline lookup yields CDR1 SGHTA and CDR2 FQGNSA.

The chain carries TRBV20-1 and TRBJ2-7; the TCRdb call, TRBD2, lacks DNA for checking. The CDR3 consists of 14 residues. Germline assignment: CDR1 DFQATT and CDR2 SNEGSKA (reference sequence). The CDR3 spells CSARERGGLNEQYF.

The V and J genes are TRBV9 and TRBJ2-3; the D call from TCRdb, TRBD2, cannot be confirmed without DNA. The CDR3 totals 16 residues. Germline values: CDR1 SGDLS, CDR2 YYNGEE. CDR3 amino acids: CASRPLPSGGARTQYF. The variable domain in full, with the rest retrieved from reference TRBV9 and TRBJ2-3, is DSGVTQTPKHLITATGQRVTLRCSPRSGDLSVYWYQQSLDQGLQFLIQYYNGEERAKGNILERFSAQQFPDLHSELNLSSLELGDSALYFCASRPLPSGGARTQYFGPGTRLTVL.

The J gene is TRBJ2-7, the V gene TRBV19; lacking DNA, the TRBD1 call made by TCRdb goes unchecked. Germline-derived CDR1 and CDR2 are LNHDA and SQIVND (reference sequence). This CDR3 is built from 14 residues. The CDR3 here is CASSISSGGYEQYF.

The CDR3 sequence is CASIRTSDDYEQYF. The genes are TRBV5-1 and TRBJ2-7; TCRdb outputs TRBD2, but without DNA this stays unchecked. Germline CDR1 is SGHRS and CDR2 is YFSETQ. The CDR3 has 14 residues. Full variable domain (outside the CDR3, taken from reference TRBV5-1 and TRBJ2-7): KAGVTQTPRYLIKTRGQQVTLSCSPISGHRSVSWYQQTPGQGLQFLFEYFSETQRNKGNFPGRFSGRQFSNSRSEMNVSTLELGDSALYLCASIRTSDDYEQYFGPGTRLTVT.

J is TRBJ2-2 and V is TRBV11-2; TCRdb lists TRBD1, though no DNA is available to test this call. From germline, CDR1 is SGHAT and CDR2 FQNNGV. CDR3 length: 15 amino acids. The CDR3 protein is CASSSPQFNTGELFF.

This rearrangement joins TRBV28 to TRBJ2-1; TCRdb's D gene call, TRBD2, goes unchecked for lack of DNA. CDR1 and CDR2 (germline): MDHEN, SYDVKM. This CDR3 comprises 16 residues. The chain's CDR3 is CASSFLGLDQGDEQFF.

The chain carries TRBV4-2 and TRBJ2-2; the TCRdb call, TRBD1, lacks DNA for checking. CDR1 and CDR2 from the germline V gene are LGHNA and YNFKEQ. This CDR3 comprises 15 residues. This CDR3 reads CASSPLTGDTGELFF.

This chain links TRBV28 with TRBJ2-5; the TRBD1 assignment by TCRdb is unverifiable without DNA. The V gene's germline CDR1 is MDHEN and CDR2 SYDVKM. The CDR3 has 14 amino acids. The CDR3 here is CASKKTGSGGTQYF.

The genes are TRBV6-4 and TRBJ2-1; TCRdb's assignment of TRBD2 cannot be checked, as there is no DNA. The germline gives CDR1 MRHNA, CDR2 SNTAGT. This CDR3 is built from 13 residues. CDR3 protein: CASSDSQRGGQFF.